This T cell receptor (beta chain) emerged from a study of blood T cell repertoires in COVID-19. Study overall: The analysed material was cDNA or gDNA that came from T cells, B-cell-depleted T cells, or PBMCs.

With 6 bases removed from V and 3 bases from J, the gap between germline ends came to 12 bases. This CDR3 comprises 13 residues. Looked up from germline, CDR1 is MNHEY and CDR2 is SMNVEV (reference sequence). One Seattle source followed patients from active infection through their disease course. Profiling relied on immunoSEQ multiplex PCR, and the TCRdb table lists in-frame clones only, not all of them. The data contain about 70,000 clones, around 88% of them singletons. This receptor was identified in a man in his forties with COVID-19, enrolled during active disease. Source material: peripheral blood. The V and J genes are TRBV27 and TRBJ2-7; D perhaps matches TRBD1 (6 bases). CDR3 DNA sequence: TGTGCCAGCAGAACAGGGATGGGCTACGAGCAGTACTTC. It translates to CASRTGMGYEQYF.